This TCR beta chain is drawn from a study of patients and donors after allogeneic stem cell transplantation. Trimming left V 8 bases short and J 0 bases short, with 13 bases between. Germline CDR1 and CDR2: SEHNR and FQNEAQ (reference sequence). The CDR3 spans 15 residues. Using its own MiXCR run on the RT-PCR reads, TCRdb lists one record per CDR3 protein. This table holds about 960,000 distinct CDR3 sequences, more than 15% found once. This sequence joins TRBV7-9 and TRBJ1-4; no firm D call. The clonotype comes from a human donor who was either an allogeneic HSCT recipient or a stem cell or donor lymphocyte infusion donor (not recorded which). It is not recorded whose cells these are; they may come from a transplant donor. Sequencing input: blood, either unsorted or a sorted T cell fraction (not recorded which). CDR3 DNA: TGTGCCAGCTCCTGGGCGGCTGCAACTAATGAAAAACTGTTTTTT. Translation: CASSWAAATNEKLFF.